The 25 T cell receptor beta chains below all came from one sample that was sequenced in a study of beta chain features in type 1 diabetes. Sequencing targeted expressed TCRB transcripts, as all isolated RNA had been reverse transcribed. This table comes from immunoSEQ multiplex PCR, and its TCRdb copy is limited to in-frame clones, with some not included. Of about 470,000 clones in the sample, about 32% were seen once. The sequencing input was naive CD4+ T cells from blood. The receptors were gathered from a man in his late teens or twenties in good health.

This clone was found a few times. The chain is built from TRBV9 and TRBJ2-2; no clear D. This CDR3 comprises 16 residues. CDR1 SGDLS and CDR2 YYNGEE come from the germline V gene. V dropped 0 bases and J dropped 1 base, with 10 bases sitting between them. This CDR3 is CASSVASWGNTGELFF. As DNA, the CDR3 is TGTGCCAGCAGCGTAGCGTCTTGGGGGAACACCGGGGAGCTGTTTTTT.

The chain is built from TRBV9 and TRBJ2-4; D is undetermined. The CDR3 has 13 amino acids. V lost 6 bases to trimming and J lost 7 bases, with 14 bases between them. Germline V lookup: CDR1 SGDLS, CDR2 YYNGEE. The DNA for the CDR3 is TGTGCCAGCACCCCATCGGATGGCAACATTCAGTACTTC. It yields the protein CASTPSDGNIQYF.

The chain combines TRBV6-1 with TRBJ2-3; 9 positions agree with TRBD2. CDR3 length: 18 amino acids. The ends lost 1 base at V and 1 base at J; junction bases unmatched: 9. Germline V lookup: CDR1 MNHNS, CDR2 SASEGT. As DNA, the CDR3 is TGTGCCAGCAGTGAAGGCTCCTTAGCGGGAGCCCGCACAGATACGCAGTATTTT. This sequence encodes CASSEGSLAGARTDTQYF.

This chain connects TRBV9 to TRBJ2-2; D remains unclear. Germline lookup yields CDR1 SGDLS and CDR2 YYNGEE. The CDR3 is made up of 14 amino acids. Trimming cost V 3 bases and J 0 bases, with 6 bases left between them. CDR3 sequence (DNA): TGTGCCAGCAGCGCACACACGAACACCGGGGAGCTGTTTTTT. The encoded protein is CASSAHTNTGELFF.

The chain carries TRBV7-3 and TRBJ2-1; D is perhaps TRBD2 (6 bases). Germline V gives CDR1 SGHTA, CDR2 FQGTGA. The V and J ends lost 3 bases and 10 bases respectively, with 13 bases between them. The CDR3 is 13 amino acids. The CDR3 coding sequence is TGTGCCAGCAGCTTGACCTCCGCGGGGGAGCAGTTCTTC. This encodes CASSLTSAGEQFF.

This clone was counted between two and nine times. CDR3 DNA sequence: TGTGCCAGCTCACGCCCGAATACCCGCACAGATACGCAGTATTTT. Amino acid sequence: CASSRPNTRTDTQYF. V and J are TRBV18 and TRBJ2-3, with D uncertain. CDR3 length equals 15 residues. CDR1 and CDR2 from the germline V gene are KGHSH and LQKENI. Trimming cost V 4 bases and J 1 base, with 12 bases left between them.

There are a few counts of this clone. V gene TRBV7-2 combines with J gene TRBJ2-1, with unresolved D. The V end was cut by 1 base, the J end by 9 bases, with 7 bases between. The CDR3 length is 12 residues. Germline CDR1 and CDR2: SGHTA and FQGNSA. The CDR3 sequence is CASSLVGIEQFF. The CDR3 nucleotides read TGTGCCAGCAGCTTAGTGGGGATTGAGCAGTTCTTC.

As concerns this clone: One end of the junction does not line up with germline, which may come from a read error. This chain connects TRBV7-7 to TRBJ2-5, with D unresolved. The DNA end is more similar to TRBJ2-7, so the J call may be wrong. The CDR3 has 14 residues. Germline-derived CDR1 and CDR2 are SSHAT and FNYEAQ (reference sequence). CDR3: CASSSHQNGYEQYF. CDR3 bases: TGTGCTAGCAGCTCCCACCAAAATGGGTACGAGCAGTACTTC.

The sample holds a few counts of this clone. CDR3 nucleotides: TGTGCCTGGAGTGTAATAGGACTAAGCTACGAGCAGTACTTC. It codes for CAWSVIGLSYEQYF. V and J are TRBV30 and TRBJ2-7; TRBD2 might be the D (6 bases). Germline lookup yields CDR1 GTSNPN and CDR2 SVGIG (reference sequence). V was clipped by 0 bases and J by 3 bases, with 12 bases between them. This CDR3 has 14 amino acids. The variable domain in full, with the rest retrieved from reference TRBV30 and TRBJ2-7, is SQTIHQWPATLVQPVGSPLSLECTVEGTSNPNLYWYRQAAGRGLQLLFYSVGIGQISSEVPQNLSASRPQDRQFILSSKKLLLSDSGFYLCAWSVIGLSYEQYFGPGTRLTVT.

This clone has a handful of counts. The chain has TRBV10-3 and TRBJ2-3; D remains unclear. Looked up from germline, CDR1 is ENHRY and CDR2 is SYGVKD. The CDR3 contains 13 residues. Trimming took 8 bases from V and 4 from J, leaving 13 bases between them. CDR3 sequence (DNA): TGTGCCATCCGAGAGGATTACCCAGATACGCAGTATTTT. This sequence encodes CAIREDYPDTQYF.

Points on this clone: The conserved final phenylalanine or tryptophan is absent from the CDR3, which likely points to a read error. No DNA is shown, since the ends of the CDR3 on it are uncertain; the CDR3 is the one TCRdb lists. The CDR3 region is CASSGAPL. The V and J genes are TRBV25-1 and TRBJ2-7; TRBD1, as called in the table, went unchecked against the DNA. Germline V gene data show CDR1 as MGHDK and CDR2 as SYGVNS. The length of the CDR3 is 8 amino acids, counting both ends.

The chain employs TRBV5-4 and TRBJ2-7; D perhaps matches TRBD2 (6 bases). Germline V gives CDR1 SGHNT, CDR2 YYREEE (reference sequence). V lost 2 bases and J lost 7, with 16 bases in between. The CDR3 covers 14 residues. This CDR3 is CASSFGDSPGEQYF. The CDR3 region has the DNA TGTGCCAGCAGCTTTGGGGACTCTCCGGGAGAGCAGTACTTC.

J is TRBJ2-5 and V is TRBV9; a possible D gene is TRBD2 (5 bases). There are 14 residues in the CDR3. Germline CDR1 reads SGDLS; CDR2 reads YYNGEE. Trimming took off 0 bases at V and 2 bases at J, with 8 bases between the two ends. This CDR3 reads CASSVGQRQETQYF. CDR3 nucleotides: TGTGCCAGCAGCGTAGGCCAGCGGCAAGAGACCCAGTACTTC.

This clone was counted only a few times. V usage is TRBV29-1 and J usage is TRBJ2-1; the D gene is possibly TRBD1 (5 bases). Germline CDR1 and CDR2: SQVTM and ANQGSEA. Trimming took 1 base from V and 2 from J, leaving 15 bases between them. The CDR3 totals 16 residues. The CDR3 bases are TGCAGCGTTGAAGCTGTTGGCAGGGCGGCCTACAATGAGCAGTTCTTC. This gives the protein CSVEAVGRAAYNEQFF.

This clone has only a few counts. This chain uses TRBV7-6 with TRBJ2-5; TRBD2 aligns across 8 bases. The CDR3 spans 15 residues. The V segment lost 5 bases and the J segment 5 bases; nucleotides outside the gene matches: 10. Looked up from germline, CDR1 is SGHVS and CDR2 is FNYEAQ. The CDR3 DNA reads TGTGCCAGCAGCCTTCTCGGGAGGGTTTGGGAGACCCAGTACTTC. This codes for CASSLLGRVWETQYF.

This clone was seen a few times. The chain has TRBV7-3 and TRBJ2-1, with 9 bases lining up with TRBD2. V dropped 2 bases and J dropped 4; count of bases not matched to a gene: 6. The CDR3 is made up of 16 amino acids. Germline V gene lookup returns CDR1 SGHTA and CDR2 FQGTGA. CDR3 sequence: CASSLVVTSGYNEQFF. DNA of the CDR3: TGTGCCAGCAGCTTAGTGGTGACTAGCGGTTACAATGAGCAGTTCTTC. The whole variable domain, filled in from reference TRBV7-3 and TRBJ2-1, reads GAGVSQTPSNKVTEKGKYVELRCDPISGHTALYWYRQSLGQGPEFLIYFQGTGAADDSGLPNDRFFAVRPEGSVSTLKIQRTERGDSAVYLCASSLVVTSGYNEQFFGPGTRLTVL.

This clone showed up just a few times. CDR3 sequence (DNA): TGCAGCGTTGAAGAAGGCGTAGGCGGCTACTACGAGCAGTACTTC. It specifies CSVEEGVGGYYEQYF. This chain connects TRBV29-1 to TRBJ2-7, with D unclear. Germline CDR1 reads SQVTM; CDR2 reads ANQGSEA. The CDR3 length is 15 residues. The V gene lost 0 bases and the J gene lost 3 bases, with 15 bases spanning the gap.

This clone was found a few times. The sample has other DNA sequences that encode this CDR3 too. The J gene is TRBJ2-1, the V gene TRBV30; 13 bases line up with TRBD2. This CDR3 has 15 residues. Germline CDR1 and CDR2: GTSNPN and SVGIG (reference sequence). The V gene end was trimmed by 3 bases and the J gene end by 5 bases; junction bases not matched to a gene: 4. The CDR3 sequence: CAWSLGLAGNNEQFF. CDR3 coding DNA: TGTGCCTGGAGCTTGGGACTAGCGGGAAACAATGAGCAGTTCTTC.

A few counts support this clone. The J gene is TRBJ2-1, the V gene TRBV29-1; 9 nucleotides line up with TRBD2. The CDR3 runs to 14 residues. The germline gives CDR1 SQVTM, CDR2 ANQGSEA. Losses at the gene ends were 8 bases for V and 2 bases for J; bases not matched to a gene: 7. CDR3 sequence: CSFSGGAPYNEQFF. The CDR3 DNA reads TGCAGCTTTAGCGGGGGAGCGCCCTACAATGAGCAGTTCTTC.

The chain couples TRBV6-5 to TRBJ2-1; no firm D call. The length of the CDR3 is 15 residues. In germline, CDR1 is MNHEY, CDR2 SVGAGI. V lost 6 bases to trimming and J lost 8 bases, with 20 bases between them. The CDR3 nucleotides are TGTGCCAGCAGAACCTCCCATTACACGGAAGATGAGCAGTTCTTC. Translating it yields CASRTSHYTEDEQFF.

This chain uses TRBV30 with TRBJ1-5; the D gene is possibly TRBD1 (5 bases). This CDR3 region has 13 residues. V lost 5 bases and J lost 6, with 14 bases in between. In germline, CDR1 is GTSNPN, CDR2 SVGIG (reference sequence). The CDR3 DNA follows: TGTGCCTGGGCCGGGACCGAGGGTCAGCCCCAGCATTTT. Translating it yields CAWAGTEGQPQHF.

This clone turned up a few times. The rearrangement links TRBV4-1 to TRBJ2-3; 13 bases fit TRBD2. V dropped 3 bases and J dropped 2; count of bases not matched to a gene: 2. The germline V gene has CDR1 MGHRA and CDR2 YSYEKL. The CDR3 sequence is 16 residues long. The CDR3 region has the DNA TGCGCCAGCAGCCAGGGACTAGCGGGACCCACAGATACGCAGTATTTT. Its protein product is CASSQGLAGPTDTQYF.

V is TRBV28 and J is TRBJ2-1; D call uncertain. Deletions cut 3 bases from V and 6 bases from J, with 6 bases between. CDR3 length: 12 amino acids. CDR1 is MDHEN and CDR2 is SYDVKM in the germline V gene. As DNA, the CDR3 is TGTGCCAGCAGTTTCTGGCCCAATGAGCAGTTCTTC. This codes for CASSFWPNEQFF.

The rearrangement uses TRBV7-3 and TRBJ2-3; the D is unclear. V lost 0 bases, J lost 1 base, and 8 bases lay in between. The CDR3 is made up of 15 amino acids. Germline V gene sequence: CDR1 SGHTA, CDR2 FQGTGA. Here the CDR3 reads CASSLTSLGTDTQYF. The CDR3 nucleotides read TGTGCCAGCAGCTTAACCAGTTTAGGCACAGATACGCAGTATTTT.

V and J are TRBV30 and TRBJ1-1, with D uncertain. The CDR3 is 10 residues long. The ends were cut back, 8 bases at V and 8 bases at J, with 12 bases in the middle. CDR1 is GTSNPN and CDR2 is SVGIG in the germline V gene (reference sequence). CDR3 DNA: TGTGCCCTGACGGGCCCGGAAGCTTTCTTT. Translating it yields CALTGPEAFF. The whole variable domain, remainder taken from reference TRBV30 and TRBJ1-1, is SQTIHQWPATLVQPVGSPLSLECTVEGTSNPNLYWYRQAAGRGLQLLFYSVGIGQISSEVPQNLSASRPQDRQFILSSKKLLLSDSGFYLCALTGPEAFFGQGTRLTVV.